This T cell receptor beta chain appears in the sequencing data of a study of T cells in localized non-small cell lung cancer (dated by TCRdb to the early 2020s). General notes on the study: The study analyzed T cell repertoires of about 230 early-stage NSCLC patients, comparing tumors and uninvolved tumor-adjacent lungs. The cohort consisted of 200 to 300 treatment-naive NSCLC patients whose localized lung tumors had been resected. A mean age of around 66 years was recorded for the NSCLC patients, of whom 129 were male and more than 85 were female.

At diagnosis, peripheral blood, uninvolved tumor-adjacent lung and tumor were collected and were preserved as a mix of fresh-frozen and FFPE material. For TCR repertoire profiling, blood samples were analyzed in the form of peripheral blood mononuclear cells. Per the germline V gene, SGHRS is the CDR1 and YFSETQ is the CDR2. V loses 4 bases, J loses 2 bases, and the germline ends lie 15 bases apart. The CDR3 covers 16 residues, taking in both the cysteine and the phenylalanine. The read is trimmed to its CDR3 DNA, 48 bases read in frame from base 1. TCR beta CDR3 regions were sequenced from DNA using the immunoSEQ Assay. As for how the authors treated the data: To compute T cell density, TCR beta template counts were normalized to usable DNA, which was estimated by amplifying housekeeping genes. The preseqR package was used to estimate richness by extrapolating to 400,000 templates for PBMC samples and to 120,000 templates for tissue samples. Clonality was taken to be one minus Pielou's evenness. Tissue-enriched TCRs were identified through differential abundance testing performed on productive amino-acid clonotypes, with a minimum total count of 5 and an alpha of 0.1. The Jaccard Index and the Morisita Overlap Index were used to measure how much the repertoires overlapped between compartments. TCR beta CDR3s were clustered by GLIPH together with public tetramer-defined viral CDR3s, and at least three viral sequences plus V-gene enrichment were required for viral motifs. TCRdb limited this immuneACCESS table to in-frame rearrangements with V and J called. A share of clones is missing; checked studies link under half to unresolved V genes, and the rest is unexplained. The V and J calls and clone size were taken over from that table, and D and trimming were inferred from the DNA. For this sample the table gives about 53,000 clones, of which around 80% were detected only once. The ten largest clones capture about a sixth of the sample.

With regard to this clone: Its antigen is still unknown. No base quality information exists; no much larger clone differs at one position.

Here is what the overall study found, with its caveats: Uninvolved tumor-adjacent lung showed the highest T cell clonality, higher than tumor, which suggests more focused antigenic responses in the uninvolved tumor-adjacent lung. Higher blood T cell density associated with longer overall survival, while higher adjacent-lung clonality associated with shorter survival. A median of 57 of the top 100 tumor clones turned up in the paired uninvolved adjacent lung, and 25 to 30 of those clones also ranked among the top 100 of that same adjacent lung. Since the design was exploratory, TCR variables were selected using unadjusted p-values with no false-discovery rate correction. Because multi-region sequencing of the tumors was not done, intratumor heterogeneity could not be ruled out.

The sequence derives from a man aged 35 to 70 with stage III lung adenocarcinoma. The chain couples TRBV5-1 to TRBJ1-4; no D gene can be assigned with confidence. The source material was peripheral blood mononuclear cells, sampled before any cancer treatment. At the DNA level, the sequence is TGCGCCAGCAGCCAACGAGGTATTCACACTAATGAAAAACTGTTTTTT. It specifies CASSQRGIHTNEKLFF.